One sample yielded the 16 T cell receptor beta chains listed below, sequenced in a study of blood T cell repertoires in COVID-19. Sequencing used immunoSEQ multiplex PCR; TCRdb keeps in-frame clones, though not all of them. The top ten clones hold 5.5% to 6.5% of a sample with under 250,000 clones, 86% of them seen once. Sequences were obtained from peripheral blood. These receptors were obtained from a woman older than 75 with COVID-19, enrolled during active disease.

The table lists this clone with a few counts. The rearrangement links TRBV5-6 to TRBJ2-7, with a weak D call TRBD1 (5 bases). Trimming pared 3 bases from V and 0 bases from J, leaving 13 bases between. The CDR3 is 15 amino acids. Germline values: CDR1 SGHDT, CDR2 YYEEEE. CDR3 loop: CASSWTRQSSYEQYF. As DNA, the CDR3 is TGTGCCAGCAGCTGGACGAGACAGAGCTCCTACGAGCAGTACTTC.

The chain combines TRBV29-1 with TRBJ1-2, with 7 positions matching TRBD1. Germline CDR1 and CDR2: SQVTM and ANQGSEA. V lost 0 bases, J lost 4 bases, and 8 bases stayed unmatched. The CDR3 runs 15 residues. CDR3 bases: TGCAGCGTTGAAGATCGTGGGACAGCTACCTATGGCTACACCTTC. It yields the protein CSVEDRGTATYGYTF.

V is TRBV28 and J is TRBJ1-3; the D is unclear. The CDR3 has 15 amino acids. Trimming stripped 4 bases from V and 0 bases from J, with 10 bases between. CDR1 and CDR2 (germline): MDHEN, SYDVKM. CDR3 region: CASSSRFPSGNTIYF. In DNA form, the CDR3 reads TGTGCCAGCAGTTCCAGGTTCCCCTCTGGAAACACCATATATTTT.

This rearrangement joins TRBV27 to TRBJ1-1, with D perhaps TRBD1 (6 bases). CDR1 and CDR2 (germline): MNHEY, SMNVEV (reference sequence). V lost 5 bases and J 5 bases, leaving 18 bases between the germline ends. This CDR3 contains 15 residues. The DNA for the CDR3 is TGTGCCAGCAGTCAACCTCGATTTAGGGGGACTGAAGCTTTCTTT. It translates to CASSQPRFRGTEAFF.

The gene calls are TRBV30 and TRBJ1-6; D is possibly TRBD1 (6 bases). Germline CDR1 GTSNPN, CDR2 SVGIG (reference sequence). This CDR3 contains 14 residues. Here the CDR3 DNA reads TGTGCTTCTACCCGGGACAATTATAATTCACCCCTCCACTTT. It is translated as CASTRDNYNSPLHF.

This rearrangement joins TRBV7-6 to TRBJ1-1, with TRBD1 as a possible D gene (6 bases). The V and J ends lost 5 bases and 2 bases respectively, with 24 bases between them. From germline, CDR1 is SGHVS and CDR2 FNYEAQ. The CDR3 is 18 residues long. CDR3: CASSPVVGGAKGNTEAFF. In DNA, the CDR3 is TGTGCCAGCAGCCCAGTCGTTGGGGGGGCAAAAGGAAACACTGAAGCTTTCTTT.

J is TRBJ1-5 and V is TRBV12-3 or TRBV12-4; the match to TRBD1 covers 10 bases. V trimming: 8 bases; J trimming: 2 bases; junction bases outside the gene matches: 0. The CDR3 runs to 13 residues. CDR3 region: CASGQGGNQPQHF. As DNA, the CDR3 is TGTGCCAGCGGACAGGGGGGCAATCAGCCCCAGCATTTT.

This chain connects TRBV5-8 to TRBJ1-4; 7 positions agree with TRBD1. From germline, CDR1 is SGHTS and CDR2 YDEGEE. Unmatched junction bases numbered 6, after V lost 3 bases and J lost 1 base. The CDR3 runs to 16 residues. Written as DNA, the CDR3 is TGTGCCAGCAGCTGGGGACAGTGGGGAACTAATGAAAAACTGTTTTTT. This encodes CASSWGQWGTNEKLFF.

This chain uses TRBV7-2 with TRBJ1-1, with TRBD1 matching 8 bases. The CDR3 runs to 14 residues. V was pared by 5 bases and J by 5 bases, with 7 bases of the junction left unmatched. Germline loops: CDR1 SGHTA, CDR2 FQGNSA. In DNA, the CDR3 is TGTGCCAGCAGCCGTGGGACAGGTCTTACTGAAGCTTTCTTT. Translating gives CASSRGTGLTEAFF. The whole variable domain, remainder taken from reference TRBV7-2 and TRBJ1-1, is GAGVSQSPSNKVTEKGKDVELRCDPISGHTALYWYRQSLGQGLEFLIYFQGNSAPDKSGLPSDRFSAERTGGSVSTLTIQRTQQEDSAVYLCASSRGTGLTEAFFGQGTRLTVV.

This clone was detected only once. This sample also contains other DNA sequences that code for the same CDR3. The CDR3 loop reads CASSLLGGTNYGYTF. The CDR3 nucleotides are TGTGCCAGCAGTTTATTGGGTGGGACAAACTATGGCTACACCTTC. V gene TRBV27 combines with J gene TRBJ1-2; D might be TRBD1 (6 bases). This CDR3 spans 15 amino acids. Trimming took off 1 base at V and 2 bases at J, with 11 bases between the two ends. Germline V CDR1 and CDR2: MNHEY, SMNVEV (reference sequence).

The rearrangement joins TRBV3-1 (or the pseudogene TRBV3-2) to TRBJ1-5; TRBD1 is a possible D gene (5 bases). Looked up from germline, CDR1 is LGHDT and CDR2 is YNNKEL (reference sequence). V lost 2 bases and J 5 bases, leaving 10 bases between the germline ends. This CDR3 has 14 residues. The CDR3 DNA reads as TGTGCCAGCAGCCAAAGGCAGGGTTATCAGCCCCAGCATTTT. This codes for CASSQRQGYQPQHF.

V gene TRBV30 combines with J gene TRBJ1-1, with D perhaps matching TRBD1 (6 bases). Looked up from germline, CDR1 is GTSNPN and CDR2 is SVGIG (reference sequence). This CDR3 comprises 11 residues. The ends were cut back, 3 bases at V and 6 bases at J, with 8 bases in the middle. The CDR3: CAWRGAAEAFF. The CDR3 nucleotides read TGTGCCTGGAGGGGGGCAGCTGAAGCTTTCTTT.

This clone was observed once. The genes are TRBV7-6 and TRBJ2-6; the D gene is possibly TRBD2 (5 bases). This CDR3 has 17 amino acids. The germline V gene encodes CDR1 SGHVS and CDR2 FNYEAQ. The germline V and J ends were trimmed by 5 bases and 1 base, with 15 bases remaining between them. The CDR3 DNA follows: TGTGCCAGCAGCCCCGGGATTTCTACTTCTGGGGCCAACGTCCTGACTTTC. Its protein is CASSPGISTSGANVLTF.

As DNA, the CDR3 is TGTGCCACCGGCTCAGGGAACTTCGCCGGGGAGCTGTTTTTT. Translated: CATGSGNFAGELFF. The chain is built from TRBV27 and TRBJ2-2, with D perhaps matching TRBD1 (5 bases). This CDR3 region has 14 residues. Trimming shortened V by 10 bases and J by 6 bases, and 18 bases separated the two germline ends. Germline CDR1 is MNHEY and CDR2 is SMNVEV (reference sequence).

The chain links TRBV5-4 to TRBJ1-2; 10 positions match TRBD1. Trimming at V came to 1 base and at J to 1 base, leaving 7 bases not matched to a gene. The V gene's germline CDR1 is SGHNT and CDR2 YYREEE (reference sequence). The CDR3 has 17 amino acids. The chain's CDR3 is CASSLRDRGPNNYGYTF. In nucleotides, the CDR3 is TGTGCCAGCAGCTTGCGAGACAGGGGGCCAAATAACTATGGCTACACCTTC.

Note on this clone: Other nucleotide sequences from this sample produce the same CDR3. The genes are TRBV11-3 and TRBJ2-6, with 10 bases lining up with TRBD1. CDR1 is SGHNT and CDR2 is YENEEA in the germline V gene. The CDR3 totals 17 residues. V shed 1 base, J shed 0 bases, and the junction held 0 bases outside the gene matches. The CDR3 sequence is CASSLGTGGSGANVLTF. The CDR3 bases are TGTGCCAGCAGCTTAGGGACAGGGGGCTCTGGGGCCAACGTCCTGACTTTC.